The sequence of this T cell receptor beta chain was determined in a study of blood T cell repertoires in COVID-19. About the study: Acute-phase and convalescent COVID-19 samples originated in the United States, Italy and Spain. The cDNA or gDNA used as material had been derived from T cells, B-cell-depleted T cells, or PBMCs.

This CDR3 comprises 21 residues. Germline V CDR1 and CDR2: LNHDA, SQIVND (reference sequence). V shed 3 bases and J shed 1 base, with 28 bases lying between them. In the original processing: Researchers report that nucleated cell counts were estimated from reference gene primer amplification. Profiled with immunoSEQ multiplex PCR; TCRdb holds only in-frame clones, not every one. V, J and clone size derive from that table, while D and trimming were established from the DNA sequence. The sample lists some 40,000 clones; approximately 80% were seen once. The specimen was peripheral blood. The V and J genes are TRBV19 and TRBJ2-1, with a weak D call TRBD1 (6 bases). The receptor was isolated from a human donor in a cohort sampled during active COVID-19. The DNA of the CDR3 is TGTGCCAGTAGTATGCAAATAACTGAGAGAGGGACAACCACTTCCTACAATGAGCAGTTCTTC. This codes for CASSMQITERGTTTSYNEQFF.